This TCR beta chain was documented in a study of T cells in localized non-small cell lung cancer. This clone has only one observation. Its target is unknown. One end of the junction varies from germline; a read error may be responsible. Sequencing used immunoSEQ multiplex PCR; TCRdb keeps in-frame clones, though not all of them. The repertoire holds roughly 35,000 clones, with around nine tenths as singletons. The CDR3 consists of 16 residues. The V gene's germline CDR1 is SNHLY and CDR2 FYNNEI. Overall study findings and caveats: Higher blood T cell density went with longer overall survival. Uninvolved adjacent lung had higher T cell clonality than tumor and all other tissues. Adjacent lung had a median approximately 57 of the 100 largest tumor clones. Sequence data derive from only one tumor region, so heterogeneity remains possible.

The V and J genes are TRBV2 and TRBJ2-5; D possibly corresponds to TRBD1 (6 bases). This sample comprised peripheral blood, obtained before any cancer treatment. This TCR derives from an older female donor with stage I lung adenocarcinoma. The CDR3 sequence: CASSPEGVRGQQTQYF. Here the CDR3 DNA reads TGTGCCAGCAGTCCAGAGGGGGTCAGGGGCCAACAGACCCAGTACTTC.